The present T cell receptor (beta chain) was sequenced within a study of vaccination effects on CD4 cells after COVID-19. V was clipped by 4 bases and J by 10 bases, with 14 bases between them. The CDR3 is 13 amino acids. CDR1 is KGHSY, CDR2 FQNENV, per germline. Study-wide results and caveats: Pronounced clonal contraction occurred in clones induced by infection and by vaccine late after vaccination. Cross-reactivity toward common cold coronaviruses was confined to only 1 of 255 vaccine-induced clones in healthy vaccinees.

Antigen-specific CD4+ T cells were first expanded with viral peptide pools by the ViraFEST assay and only then sequenced. Upon completion of more than 9 days in culture, CD4+ T cells were isolated. Each participant was administered two doses of either the BNT162b2 or the mRNA-1273 vaccine. None of the vaccinated had previously contracted SARS-CoV-2, and their nucleocapsid antibodies tested negative. Cultures received IL-2 medium that replaced half the medium on days 3 and 7. Profiling relied on immunoSEQ multiplex PCR, and the TCRdb table lists in-frame clones only, not all of them. The sample holds roughly 16,000 clones, about 75% seen once. Turning to this clone: Its matching antigen is unknown.

The starting material was CD4+ T cells from PBMCs cultured with HCoV-NL63 spike peptides, obtained after COVID-19 vaccination. The chain links TRBV16 to TRBJ1-3; no clear D gene. This receptor was taken from a human donor who received a COVID-19 vaccine. CDR3 DNA: TGTGCCAGCAGCCCAACGACCGTTACGACCATATATTTT. Translation: CASSPTTVTTIYF.